A single T cell receptor (beta chain) is shown here with its context. The CDR3 length is 15 residues. Germline V CDR1 and CDR2: LGHNA, YNFKEQ. The junction had 3 bases not matched to a gene; V was cut back by 1 base and J by 2 bases. This specimen comes from a study of cytomegalovirus exposure and HLA in healthy donors. Generated by immunoSEQ multiplex PCR, the TCRdb table keeps only in-frame clones and is missing some. The sample gives some 140,000 clones, around 88% of which show up once; about 20% is in the top ten. Input material: PBMCs. The sequence was obtained from a man between 18 and 35 years old in good health and CMV-seropositive. This chain connects TRBV4-2 to TRBJ2-3, with 7 positions matching TRBD2. Here the CDR3 reads CASSQGLANTDTQYF. CDR3 sequence (DNA): TGTGCCAGCAGCCAAGGACTAGCTAACACAGATACGCAGTATTTT.